A single sample gave rise to the 26 T cell receptor beta chains below, sequenced in a study of regulatory T cells in long-lasting Graves disease (dated by TCRdb to the early 2020s). This sample's time point label indicates: newly diagnosed GD, antithyroid drugs for less than 3 months. RNA was extracted from PBMCs in TRIzol for both TCR sequencing and RNA sequencing. The library was generated by multiplex PCR. TCRdb names Illumina HiSeq 4000 as the instrument used. To build TCR beta libraries, CDR3 regions were amplified by Arm-PCR using iRepertoire HTBI primers. In-frame beta chains were kept once TCRdb had trimmed the public reads at Q25 with fastp and called clones with MiXCR. Identical CDR3 proteins give one entry, which carries the most common genes and DNA. This sample holds some 490,000 distinct CDR3 sequences; 9.5% to 15% were observed only once. Of the sample, 7.5% to 9% falls within the top ten clones.

These data were likewise used in another study, on T cells in Graves' hyperthyroidism and ophthalmopathy.

The sample was peripheral blood mononuclear cells (PBMCs), taken at new diagnosis, from a patient treated with antithyroid drugs. The receptors derive from a woman under 40 with Graves disease. Donor details come from another sample of the same person, matched by shared clones.

This clonotype has at least ten counts. V and J are TRBV2 and TRBJ1-1; D is perhaps TRBD1 (5 bases). Between the trimmed V and J ends, which lost 5 bases and 4 bases, there was a span of 17 bases. The germline V gene has CDR1 SNHLY and CDR2 FYNNEI. The CDR3 consists of 15 residues. DNA for the CDR3: TGTGCCAGCAGTCTCCTGGGGGGGGTCAGCACTGAAGCTTTCTTT. Amino acids: CASSLLGGVSTEAFF.

This clonotype was seen ten or more times. The rearrangement links TRBV5-1 to TRBJ1-2; D is unclear. CDR3 length: 17 amino acids. The V end was cut by 3 bases, the J end by 3 bases, with 21 bases between. Per germline, CDR1 SGHRS and CDR2 YFSETQ. The CDR3 DNA reads as TGCGCCAGCAGCTCGCACCGACCGGGAAAAAGGGACTATGGCTACACCTTC. Its translation is CASSSHRPGKRDYGYTF.

This clonotype was recorded many times. The junction differs from germline at one of its ends, possibly a read error. The chain links TRBV28 to TRBJ1-6; tentative D call: TRBD1 (6 bases). This CDR3 comprises 16 residues. Per the germline V gene, CDR1 is MDHEN and CDR2 is SYDVKM. CDR3 nucleotide sequence: TGTGCCAGTAGTTCGGAACAGGGCAGATATAATTCACCCCTCCACTTT. Its translation: CASSSEQGRYNSPLHF.

There are many counts of this clonotype. The chain combines TRBV6-1 with TRBJ2-5; D is unresolved. The length of the CDR3 is 17 residues. The V gene's germline CDR1 is MNHNS and CDR2 SASEGT. V was shortened by 6 bases and J by 5 bases, with 25 bases between the two germline ends. CDR3 sequence reads: CASRTEELWSSSETQYF. The CDR3 region has the DNA TGTGCCAGCAGAACAGAAGAGCTTTGGTCGTCGTCGGAGACCCAGTACTTC.

The rearrangement joins TRBV18 to TRBJ2-3; the match to TRBD2 covers 9 bases. From germline, CDR1 is KGHSH and CDR2 LQKENI. The ends lost 4 bases at V and 0 bases at J; junction bases unmatched: 8. This CDR3 comprises 17 residues. The CDR3: CASSLRLAEISTDTQYF. The CDR3 DNA reads as TGTGCCAGCTCACTGCGACTAGCGGAGATTAGCACAGATACGCAGTATTTT.

The J gene is TRBJ2-3, the V gene TRBV6-2 or TRBV6-3; D is unresolved. The CDR3 spans 14 residues. The ends were cut back, 2 bases at V and 6 bases at J, with 12 bases in the middle. In germline, CDR1 is MNHEY, CDR2 SVGEGT. The chain's CDR3 is CASSYPAPGDTQYF. In DNA form, the CDR3 reads TGTGCCAGCAGTTACCCCGCCCCCGGCGATACGCAGTATTTT.

This clonotype was picked up many times. The chain joins TRBV20-1 to TRBJ1-1; D ambiguous. Germline V lookup: CDR1 DFQATT, CDR2 SNEGSKA (reference sequence). The V gene lost 3 bases and the J gene lost 0 bases, with 11 bases spanning the gap. CDR3 size: 14 residues. The DNA for the CDR3 is TGCAGTGCTAGGGGCGGGAGGATGAACACTGAAGCTTTCTTT. Translation gives CSARGGRMNTEAFF.

V and J are TRBV2 and TRBJ2-1; 8 nucleotides agree with TRBD1. CDR3 length equals 16 residues. With V trimmed by 2 bases and J by 5 bases, 8 bases remained unmatched. Germline values: CDR1 SNHLY, CDR2 FYNNEI. This CDR3 reads CASSERTGTPNNEQFF. The CDR3 region has the DNA TGTGCCAGCAGTGAAAGGACAGGGACACCCAACAATGAGCAGTTCTTC.

This clonotype was observed a handful of times. The gene calls are TRBV20-1 and TRBJ2-7; 7 bases match TRBD1. Germline CDR1 reads DFQATT; CDR2 reads SNEGSKA (reference sequence). CDR3 length: 13 residues. The V segment lost 6 bases and the J segment 2 bases; nucleotides outside the gene matches: 7. The CDR3, as DNA: TGCAGTGCCACGACAGGGTCGGCCTACGAGCAGTACTTC. Its translation is CSATTGSAYEQYF.

The chain has TRBV27 and TRBJ2-7, with 10 bases fitting TRBD2. Germline CDR1 is MNHEY and CDR2 is SMNVEV (reference sequence). The CDR3 is 15 residues long. Trimming cost V 6 bases and J 4 bases; bases outside gene matches: 9. The CDR3 reads CASRLIGTSVYEQYF. The CDR3 coding sequence is TGTGCCAGCAGATTAATCGGGACTAGCGTGTACGAGCAGTACTTC.

The chain is built from TRBV14 and TRBJ2-7; D perhaps matches TRBD1 (6 bases). CDR3 length equals 12 residues. The germline V gene encodes CDR1 SGHDN and CDR2 FVKESK. The V end was cut by 1 base, the J end by 12 bases, with 13 bases between. CDR3 in DNA: TGTGCCAGCAGCCAAGCACAGGGTATCTGGTACTTC. It translates to CASSQAQGIWYF.

The gene calls are TRBV4-1 and TRBJ1-5, with a possible D match to TRBD1 (6 bases). The CDR3 runs to 16 residues. Looked up from germline, CDR1 is MGHRA and CDR2 is YSYEKL. Trimming removed 1 base at V and 2 bases at J, with 12 bases between. The CDR3 sequence is CASSQGGGLGNQPQHF. The CDR3 DNA sequence: TGCGCCAGCAGCCAAGGGGGGGGGCTTGGCAATCAGCCCCAGCATTTT.

For this clonotype: This clone may be a read error of a much larger clone one base away. The chain uses TRBV29-1 and TRBJ2-7; no clear D. CDR1 is SQVTM and CDR2 is ANQGSEA in the germline V gene. The CDR3 length is 13 residues. CDR3 in DNA: TGCAGCGTTGACGGGCTCATCTCCCACGAGCAGTACTTC. Translated: CSVDGLISHEQYF.

Ten or more counts support this clonotype. The genes are TRBV11-2 and TRBJ2-7; tentatively, D is TRBD2 (5 bases). This CDR3 is 13 amino acids long. The germline CDR1 and CDR2 sequences are SGHAT and FQNNGV. Trimming removed 5 bases from V and 3 bases from J, with 11 bases in between. The CDR3 protein is CASSVGLVYEQYF. The DNA of the CDR3 is TGTGCCAGCAGCGTCGGACTTGTCTACGAGCAGTACTTC.

The chain joins TRBV29-1 to TRBJ1-3; no firm D call. This CDR3 has 15 amino acids. The V end was cut by 7 bases, the J end by 0 bases, with 16 bases between. The V gene's germline CDR1 is SQVTM and CDR2 ANQGSEA. CDR3 region: CSAHVGRNSGNTIYF. In nucleotides, the CDR3 is TGCAGCGCACACGTCGGCAGGAACTCTGGAAACACCATATATTTT.

This clonotype has at least ten counts. The V and J genes are TRBV24-1 and TRBJ2-7, with 9 bases matching TRBD2. V dropped 3 bases and J dropped 4; count of bases not matched to a gene: 3. This CDR3 contains 14 residues. CDR1 and CDR2 (germline): KGHDR, SFDVKD. The CDR3 DNA follows: TGTGCCACCAGTGATAGTAGCGGGAGTTACGAGCAGTACTTC. It is translated as CATSDSSGSYEQYF.

As regards this clonotype: One junction end disagrees with the germline gene, perhaps due to a read error. This chain connects TRBV30 to TRBJ1-3; TRBD1 aligns across 7 bases. The CDR3 sequence is 16 residues long. Per the germline V gene, CDR1 is GTSNPN and CDR2 is SVGIG (reference sequence). DNA of the CDR3: TGTGCCTGGAGTACACAGGGGCCAGGCTCTGGAAACACCATACATTTT. Translation: CAWSTQGPGSGNTIHF. Combining the CDR3 with reference TRBV30 and TRBJ1-3 gives the whole variable domain SQTIHQWPATLVQPVGSPLSLECTVEGTSNPNLYWYRQAAGRGLQLLFYSVGIGQISSEVPQNLSASRPQDRQFILSSKKLLLSDSGFYLCAWSTQGPGSGNTIHFGEGSWLTVV.

At least ten counts were recorded for this clonotype. This chain uses TRBV6-1 with TRBJ1-4, with unresolved D. From germline, CDR1 is MNHNS and CDR2 SASEGT. V lost 7 bases and J 10 bases, leaving 16 bases between the germline ends. The CDR3 has 13 residues. The CDR3 DNA sequence: TGTGCCAGCATGGAAAGAGGTTCAGGAAAACTGTTTTTT. This gives the protein CASMERGSGKLFF.

This clonotype was seen a handful of times. A much larger clone differs by one base, so this may be a read error. This likely comes from a read error, as the CDR3 has no conserved phenylalanine or tryptophan at its end. CDR3 in DNA: TGTGCCAGCAGCTTAGCGTCTAGCGGTACCTACAATGAGCAGTTCGTC. Protein: CASSLASSGTYNEQFV. The chain employs TRBV7-8 and TRBJ2-1; 7 bases align to TRBD2. The CDR3 is 16 residues long. Germline assignment: CDR1 SGHVS and CDR2 FQNEAQ. V lost 0 bases to trimming and J lost 2 bases; unmatched junction nucleotides: 4.

This clonotype was recorded many times. This chain links TRBV12-3 or TRBV12-4 with TRBJ2-3, with D possibly being TRBD2 (6 bases). CDR3 length: 16 residues. The V gene lost 4 bases and the J gene lost 2 bases, with 16 bases spanning the gap. The CDR3 bases are TGTGCCAGCAGTTCGTATAGCGGATCAAACACAGATACGCAGTATTTT. As protein: CASSSYSGSNTDTQYF.

This clonotype was picked up many times. The V and J genes are TRBV7-3 and TRBJ1-1; D perhaps matches TRBD1 (5 bases). Germline assignment: CDR1 SGHTA and CDR2 FQGTGA. V lost 5 bases and J 5 bases, leaving 18 bases between the germline ends. The CDR3 sequence is 15 residues long. In nucleotides, the CDR3 is TGTGCCAGCAGCCCCTCCCCTGGGGGAGAAACTGAAGCTTTCTTT. Protein: CASSPSPGGETEAFF. The full variable domain, in which reference TRBV7-3 and TRBJ1-1 provide the parts outside the CDR3, is GAGVSQTPSNKVTEKGKYVELRCDPISGHTALYWYRQSLGQGPEFLIYFQGTGAADDSGLPNDRFFAVRPEGSVSTLKIQRTERGDSAVYLCASSPSPGGETEAFFGQGTRLTVV.

This clonotype occurred a few times. The chain carries TRBV4-1 and TRBJ1-5, with a tentative D call TRBD1 (6 bases). The CDR3 consists of 17 residues. The V and J ends lost 1 base and 7 bases respectively, with 20 bases between them. Germline-derived CDR1 and CDR2 are MGHRA and YSYEKL. This chain's CDR3 is CASSQAKVRGLGQPQHF. CDR3 coding DNA: TGCGCCAGCAGCCAAGCCAAGGTCCGGGGGCTAGGGCAGCCCCAGCATTTT.

This sequence joins TRBV12-3 or TRBV12-4 and TRBJ1-4; D is undetermined. The CDR3 has 16 amino acids. V lost 3 bases and J 8 bases, leaving 19 bases between the germline ends. Here the CDR3 reads CASSFRFVQYREKLFF. The CDR3 nucleotides are TGTGCCAGCAGTTTTAGATTCGTGCAGTATCGAGAAAAACTGTTTTTT.

Of note for this clonotype: Germline and junction disagree at one end, which may indicate a read error. This CDR3 reads CTSAAGGELFF. DNA for the CDR3: TGCACCAGCGCGGCGGGCGGGGAGCTGTTTTTT. The gene calls are TRBV4-3 and TRBJ2-2; perhaps TRBD2 as D (5 bases). Germline values: CDR1 LGHNA, CDR2 YSLEER. The CDR3 sequence is 11 residues long.

V gene TRBV13 combines with J gene TRBJ1-1; the D gene is possibly TRBD1 (5 bases). Trimming removed 6 bases from V and 11 bases from J, with 19 bases in between. From germline, CDR1 is PRHDT and CDR2 FYEKMQ (reference sequence). The CDR3 has 13 amino acids. CDR3 DNA: TGTGCCAGCAGTTCCGGAGGGGAGAGGGGCGCTTTCTTT. This encodes CASSSGGERGAFF.

This clonotype was observed a handful of times. The chain carries TRBV19 and TRBJ2-1; D may match TRBD1 or TRBD2 (5 bases each). The CDR3 runs to 17 residues. V was clipped by 6 bases and J by 7 bases, with 25 bases between them. CDR1 LNHDA and CDR2 SQIVND come from the germline V gene (reference sequence). This CDR3 reads CASSPLFRGEDWNEQFF. The CDR3 DNA follows: TGTGCCAGTAGCCCCCTTTTTAGGGGAGAAGATTGGAATGAGCAGTTCTTC.